One sample yielded the 16 T cell receptor beta chains listed below, sequenced in a study of vaccination effects on CD4 cells after COVID-19 (dated 2022 in TCRdb). In the ViraFEST assay, PBMC were stimulated with viral peptide pools, and antigen-specific CD4+ T cell clonotypes were then identified by expansion using TCR sequencing. After around ten days of culture, CD4+ T cells were isolated with the EasySep CD4+ T cell isolation kit. Libraries were prepared through the immunoSEQ multiplex PCR assay. Here the immuneACCESS table is served through TCRdb, limited to in-frame sequences with V and J called. Missing clones are a known gap in these copies; in checked studies unresolved V genes cover under half, and the rest lacks a known reason. Recorded for this sample are tens of thousands of clones; 75% to 90% of them occurred a single time. 2.4% of the sample is held by the ten biggest clonotypes. No cognate antigen is known for these TCRs.

This specimen consisted of CD4+ T cells from PBMCs cultured with HCoV-229E spike peptides, obtained before COVID-19 vaccination. This sample's cell subset or site label indicates: HCoV-229E spike overlapping peptide pool stimulation. All receptors derive from a human donor who received a COVID-19 vaccine.

The chain uses TRBV3-1 (or the pseudogene TRBV3-2) and TRBJ2-5; TRBD2 agrees at 8 bases. The trim removed 4 bases at V and 4 bases at J, leaving 8 bases unmatched. Germline V gene data show CDR1 as LGHDT and CDR2 as YNNKEL (reference sequence). This CDR3 region has 15 residues. The chain's CDR3 is CASSRYGGGPETQYF. The CDR3 bases are TGTGCCAGCAGCCGCTACGGGGGGGGCCCAGAGACCCAGTACTTC.

CDR3 in amino acids: CASSTTGTQGYTF. CDR3 nucleotide sequence: TGTGCCAGCAGCACGACAGGAACCCAGGGCTACACCTTC. V gene TRBV2 combines with J gene TRBJ1-2, with a tentative D call TRBD1 (6 bases). The CDR3 is made up of 13 amino acids. Trimming left V 6 bases short and J 8 bases short, with 16 bases between. In germline, CDR1 is SNHLY, CDR2 FYNNEI.

The chain has TRBV5-1 and TRBJ1-2, with D unresolved. V lost 0 bases to trimming and J lost 0 bases, with 6 bases between them. Per germline, CDR1 SGHRS and CDR2 YFSETQ. This CDR3 has 14 amino acids. The CDR3 sequence: CASSLGEANYGYTF. The CDR3 coding sequence is TGCGCCAGCAGCTTGGGAGAAGCTAACTATGGCTACACCTTC.

The chain links TRBV6-6 to TRBJ2-2; 7 bases agree with TRBD1. CDR1 MNHNY and CDR2 SVGAGI come from the germline V gene (reference sequence). The CDR3 extends over 14 amino acids. V dropped 6 bases and J dropped 7; count of bases not matched to a gene: 8. The CDR3 spells CASSKDRLDGELFF. The CDR3 DNA reads as TGTGCCAGCAGCAAGGACAGGTTAGACGGGGAGCTGTTTTTT.

The chain links TRBV5-1 to TRBJ2-6; D is unclear. The CDR3 covers 14 residues. Trimming shortened V by 4 bases and J by 1 base, and 6 bases separated the two germline ends. Germline CDR1 and CDR2: SGHRS and YFSETQ. CDR3 amino acids: CASSDQSGANVLTF. The CDR3 DNA reads TGCGCCAGCAGCGATCAATCTGGGGCCAACGTCCTGACTTTC. The full variable domain, with the rest looked up from reference TRBV5-1 and TRBJ2-6, is KAGVTQTPRYLIKTRGQQVTLSCSPISGHRSVSWYQQTPGQGLQFLFEYFSETQRNKGNFPGRFSGRQFSNSRSEMNVSTLELGDSALYLCASSDQSGANVLTFGAGSRLTVL.

The chain joins TRBV27 to TRBJ2-7, with D maybe TRBD1 (5 bases). V gave up 2 bases and J gave up 1 base, with 9 bases separating them. This CDR3 is built from 14 residues. Germline V gene sequence: CDR1 MNHEY, CDR2 SMNVEV (reference sequence). CDR3 amino acids: CASSLNRGSYEQYV. CDR3 DNA sequence: TGTGCCAGCAGTTTAAATAGGGGATCCTACGAGCAGTACGTC.

The chain is built from TRBV24-1 and TRBJ2-5; no firm D call. Germline assignment: CDR1 KGHDR and CDR2 SFDVKD. The CDR3 sequence is 14 residues long. V was cut by 1 base and J by 0 bases, with 5 bases left in between. CDR3 DNA: TGTGCCACCAGTGATTTCCGGGACCAAGAGACCCAGTACTTC. It translates to CATSDFRDQETQYF.

The DNA of the CDR3 is TGTGCCACCAGTGACCGAGACAACCTGAACACCGGGGAGCTGTTTTTT. It encodes CATSDRDNLNTGELFF. The J gene is TRBJ2-2, the V gene TRBV24-1; D is ambiguous. V lost 4 bases and J lost 1, with 12 bases in between. The CDR3 is 16 residues long. Germline CDR1 and CDR2: KGHDR and SFDVKD.

The chain links TRBV15 to TRBJ1-3; no clear D gene. Trimming removed 0 bases from V and 8 bases from J, with 11 bases in between. CDR1 is LNHNV, CDR2 YYDKDF, per germline (reference sequence). The CDR3 covers 14 residues. The CDR3 loop reads CATSRDPEVDTIYF. The CDR3 region has the DNA TGTGCCACCAGCAGAGATCCCGAGGTAGACACCATATATTTT.

The V call is TRBV29-1, the J call TRBJ2-3, with a weak D call TRBD2 (6 bases). Per the germline V gene, CDR1 is SQVTM and CDR2 is ANQGSEA. The V gene lost 4 bases and the J gene lost 8 bases, with 13 bases spanning the gap. The CDR3 totals 12 residues. Written as DNA, the CDR3 is TGCAGCGTTGGCCAACTGGGGGGTACGCAGTATTTT. Encoded protein: CSVGQLGGTQYF.

V and J are TRBV5-8 and TRBJ1-1, with a tentative D call TRBD1 (6 bases). This CDR3 region has 13 residues. V was pared by 7 bases and J by 4 bases, with 14 bases between. Germline V lookup: CDR1 SGHTS, CDR2 YDEGEE. CDR3 amino acids: CASPGAGSTEAFF. CDR3 DNA: TGTGCCAGCCCAGGGGCAGGGAGCACTGAAGCTTTCTTT.

This chain joins TRBV5-6 and TRBJ1-2, with D unresolved. V was cut by 0 bases and J by 5 bases, with 8 bases left in between. The CDR3 has 13 amino acids. From germline, CDR1 is SGHDT and CDR2 YYEEEE. The CDR3 DNA reads as TGTGCCAGCAGCTTGGACAGCCGTTATGGCTACACCTTC. Its protein is CASSLDSRYGYTF.

The rearrangement uses TRBV24-1 and TRBJ2-5, with D hard to call. The CDR3 consists of 13 residues. The germline V gene encodes CDR1 KGHDR and CDR2 SFDVKD. V lost 3 bases to trimming and J lost 2 bases, with 6 bases between them. The CDR3 here is CATSDPPQETQYF. The DNA for the CDR3 is TGTGCCACCAGTGATCCCCCACAAGAGACCCAGTACTTC.

This clone has a single count. The chain couples TRBV6-5 to TRBJ1-2, with a weak D call TRBD1 (5 bases). Germline V gene data show CDR1 as MNHEY and CDR2 as SVGAGI. The V and J ends lost 6 bases and 4 bases respectively, with 18 bases between them. The CDR3 length is 15 residues. The CDR3 bases are TGTGCCAGCAGCATTGGCAGACAGTTGAGCTATGGCTACACCTTC. This gives the protein CASSIGRQLSYGYTF.

The chain combines TRBV4-1 with TRBJ1-6, with 7 nucleotides matching TRBD1. V trimming: 4 bases; J trimming: 7 bases; junction bases outside the gene matches: 7. This CDR3 has 15 residues. The germline V gene has CDR1 MGHRA and CDR2 YSYEKL. CDR3: CASSRPGQYNSPLHF. The CDR3 coding sequence is TGCGCCAGCAGCCGACCGGGACAGTACAATTCACCCCTCCACTTT.

The chain uses TRBV6-5 and TRBJ1-1; no firm D call. Germline CDR1 reads MNHEY; CDR2 reads SVGAGI. V lost 10 bases and J lost 0, with 6 bases in between. CDR3 length equals 11 residues. The CDR3 DNA is TGTGCCACTGGCATGAACACTGAAGCTTTCTTT. As protein: CATGMNTEAFF.